The 21 T cell receptor beta chains below all came from one sample that was sequenced in a study of cytomegalovirus exposure and HLA in healthy donors. This PCR relied on a set of 60 Vbeta primers and 13 Jbeta primers. Some clones are missing from TCRdb's copy, which holds only in-frame ones; the method was immunoSEQ multiplex PCR. The sample has approximately 170,000 clones; roughly 79% are singletons. Sequencing was done on a sample of PBMCs. All receptors come from a man aged 35 to 55 in good health and CMV-seronegative.

This clone appeared once. The chain employs TRBV15 and TRBJ2-1, with TRBD2 matching 8 bases. V lost 7 bases and J lost 2; bases outside the gene matches: 10. The CDR3 consists of 16 residues. Germline CDR1 is LNHNV and CDR2 is YYDKDF (reference sequence). CDR3 nucleotides: TGTGCCACCAAGGATAGCGGGGTACCTCCCTACAATGAGCAGTTCTTC. Its translation: CATKDSGVPPYNEQFF. Full variable domain (remainder filled in from reference TRBV15 and TRBJ2-1): DAMVIQNPRYQVTQFGKPVTLSCSQTLNHNVMYWYQQKSSQAPKLLFHYYDKDFNNEADTPDNFQSRRPNTSFCFLDIRSPGLGDTAMYLCATKDSGVPPYNEQFFGPGTRLTVL.

The chain has TRBV30 and TRBJ1-4; TRBD1 agrees at 8 bases. V lost 2 bases and J lost 7; bases outside the gene matches: 15. Germline V lookup: CDR1 GTSNPN, CDR2 SVGIG (reference sequence). This CDR3 has 17 amino acids. The CDR3 coding sequence is TGTGCCTGGAGTCCCCCCTTCGGCAGGGGGCGAGGTGAAAAACTGTTTTTT. Protein sequence: CAWSPPFGRGRGEKLFF.

CDR3 DNA sequence: TGTGCCAGCTCACCACCGGTCCGAGGTGAGCAGTTCTTC. It encodes CASSPPVRGEQFF. The chain uses TRBV18 and TRBJ2-1, with D unclear. The CDR3 runs to 13 residues. CDR1 is KGHSH, CDR2 LQKENI, per germline. Deletions cut 0 bases from V and 9 bases from J, with 9 bases between.

The CDR3 nucleotides read TGTGCCAGTAGTATAATTGGGACAGGCGAATATGGCTACACCTTC. Amino acids: CASSIIGTGEYGYTF. This chain links TRBV19 with TRBJ1-2, with TRBD1 matching 8 bases. The V and J ends lost 2 bases and 5 bases, in that order; junction bases with no gene match: 7. The CDR3 loop spans 15 amino acids. The V gene's germline CDR1 is LNHDA and CDR2 SQIVND (reference sequence).

The genes are TRBV27 and TRBJ2-1; a possible D gene is TRBD2 (6 bases). Germline V CDR1 and CDR2: MNHEY, SMNVEV (reference sequence). The CDR3 runs 11 residues. V was trimmed by 4 bases and J by 10 bases, leaving 8 bases between them. CDR3 loop: CASSSSAEQFF. The CDR3 bases are TGTGCCAGCAGTTCTAGCGCAGAGCAGTTCTTC.

The J gene is TRBJ2-5, the V gene TRBV7-2; D may be TRBD2 (5 bases). Germline CDR1 SGHTA, CDR2 FQGNSA. Trimming took off 3 bases at V and 5 bases at J, with 16 bases between the two ends. The CDR3 runs to 15 residues. This CDR3 is CASSFTGIGDETQYF. The CDR3 region has the DNA TGTGCCAGCAGCTTTACGGGGATAGGCGACGAGACCCAGTACTTC.

This chain joins TRBV7-7 and TRBJ2-1; a weak D match, TRBD2 (6 bases). V was cut by 4 bases and J by 5 bases, with 9 bases left in between. The CDR3 extends over 13 amino acids. The germline V gene has CDR1 SSHAT and CDR2 FNYEAQ (reference sequence). CDR3 DNA: TGTGCCAGCAGCTCGGGGGTCGACAATGAGCAGTTCTTC. It codes for CASSSGVDNEQFF.

V and J are TRBV5-8 and TRBJ1-3; possible D gene TRBD1, 5 bases. This CDR3 contains 15 residues. Trimming stripped 5 bases from V and 0 bases from J, with 12 bases between. Germline CDR1 is SGHTS and CDR2 is YDEGEE. In DNA form, the CDR3 reads TGTGCCAGCAGTCGGGGGTCAGTCTCTGGAAACACCATATATTTT. Amino acid sequence: CASSRGSVSGNTIYF.

The chain uses TRBV6-5 and TRBJ1-2, with a possible D match to TRBD1 (5 bases). V gave up 2 bases and J gave up 8 bases, with 15 bases separating them. The CDR3 has 14 amino acids. CDR1 is MNHEY, CDR2 SVGAGI, per germline. DNA of the CDR3: TGTGCCAGCAGTTACCCGGGACTCTTGGGGGGCTACACCTTC. Amino acid sequence: CASSYPGLLGGYTF.

This chain links TRBV7-9 with TRBJ2-5, with a possible D match to TRBD2 (6 bases). Germline CDR1 and CDR2: SEHNR and FQNEAQ (reference sequence). V lost 7 bases to trimming and J lost 2 bases, with 14 bases between them. The CDR3 length is 14 residues. Here the CDR3 DNA reads TGTGCCAGCATCACCGGCGGGGCACAAGAGACCCAGTACTTC. Translated: CASITGGAQETQYF.

The rearrangement uses TRBV6-5 and TRBJ2-1; D is ambiguous. Trimming took 0 bases from V and 0 from J, leaving 9 bases between them. Germline V gene sequence: CDR1 MNHEY, CDR2 SVGAGI. The CDR3 length is 16 residues. The CDR3 reads CASSYSTGSSYNEQFF. The CDR3 DNA is TGTGCCAGCAGTTACTCGACGGGTAGCTCCTACAATGAGCAGTTCTTC.

This clone was observed a handful of times. The V gene is TRBV5-6, the J gene TRBJ1-4; TRBD1 is a possible D gene (6 bases). CDR1 and CDR2 (germline): SGHDT, YYEEEE. V lost 0 bases and J lost 8, with 8 bases in between. The CDR3 is made up of 13 amino acids. Here the CDR3 reads CASSLDRVEKLFF. CDR3 nucleotides: TGTGCCAGCAGCTTGGACAGGGTAGAAAAACTGTTTTTT.

The table lists this clone with a few counts. The chain employs TRBV5-4 and TRBJ1-2, with D possibly being TRBD1 (5 bases). This CDR3 is 14 amino acids long. The germline V gene has CDR1 SGHNT and CDR2 YYREEE (reference sequence). V shed 2 bases and J shed 3 bases, with 11 bases lying between them. CDR3 sequence: CASSLGRVDYGYTF. The CDR3 DNA is TGTGCCAGCAGCTTAGGCAGGGTGGACTATGGCTACACCTTC.

The V call is TRBV30, the J call TRBJ1-5, with TRBD1 identical over 7 bases. The ends lost 2 bases at V and 1 base at J; junction bases unmatched: 2. The CDR3 totals 14 residues. From germline, CDR1 is GTSNPN and CDR2 SVGIG (reference sequence). The CDR3 bases are TGTGCCTGGAGTAGACAGGGAAGCAATCAGCCCCAGCATTTT. Translating it yields CAWSRQGSNQPQHF. Supplemented by reference TRBV30 and TRBJ1-5, the full variable domain reads SQTIHQWPATLVQPVGSPLSLECTVEGTSNPNLYWYRQAAGRGLQLLFYSVGIGQISSEVPQNLSASRPQDRQFILSSKKLLLSDSGFYLCAWSRQGSNQPQHFGDGTRLSIL.

CDR3 residues: CASSSGEIQPQHF. The CDR3 region has the DNA TGTGCCAGCTCATCAGGGGAGATCCAGCCCCAGCATTTT. This chain joins TRBV18 and TRBJ1-5; D might be TRBD1 (6 bases). This CDR3 has 13 amino acids. With 5 bases removed from V and 7 bases from J, the gap between germline ends came to 12 bases. CDR1 and CDR2 from the germline V gene are KGHSH and LQKENI.

V is TRBV19 and J is TRBJ2-3, with a tentative D call TRBD1 (6 bases). Per germline, CDR1 LNHDA and CDR2 SQIVND (reference sequence). This CDR3 comprises 14 residues. Trimming removed 5 bases at V and 0 bases at J, with 9 bases between. CDR3 in DNA: TGTGCCAGTAGTCAACAGGGAAGCACAGATACGCAGTATTTT. This gives the protein CASSQQGSTDTQYF.

The V and J genes are TRBV7-9 and TRBJ2-5; TRBD1 matches 8 bases. V lost 5 bases and J lost 2; bases outside the gene matches: 7. This CDR3 spans 15 amino acids. Germline-derived CDR1 and CDR2 are SEHNR and FQNEAQ (reference sequence). The CDR3 sequence: CASSIGQGDQETQYF. The CDR3 DNA reads as TGTGCCAGCAGCATCGGACAGGGCGATCAAGAGACCCAGTACTTC.

This clone has a single count. The chain links TRBV7-2 to TRBJ2-7, with 7 bases fitting TRBD1. This CDR3 comprises 15 residues. With 1 base clipped from V and 2 bases from J, the junction kept 5 bases outside the gene matches. Germline V gene lookup returns CDR1 SGHTA and CDR2 FQGNSA. In DNA, the CDR3 is TGTGCCAGCAGCTTAGGACAGGGTCAGACCTACGAGCAGTACTTC. Encoded protein: CASSLGQGQTYEQYF.

In this sample, this clone turned up a few times. The chain carries TRBV30 and TRBJ2-3; possibly TRBD2 for D (6 bases). Germline V lookup: CDR1 GTSNPN, CDR2 SVGIG (reference sequence). CDR3 length: 15 residues. V was trimmed by 2 bases and J by 4 bases, leaving 16 bases between them. CDR3 in amino acids: CAWSPWRVGADTQYF. As DNA, the CDR3 is TGTGCCTGGAGTCCATGGAGGGTTGGCGCAGATACGCAGTATTTT.

The V and J genes are TRBV29-1 and TRBJ2-1; the match to TRBD1 covers 7 bases. The CDR3 length is 14 residues. The junction had 9 bases not matched to a gene; V was cut back by 2 bases and J by 8 bases. Germline assignment: CDR1 SQVTM and CDR2 ANQGSEA. The CDR3 DNA is TGCAGCGTTGAATTTGGGCAGGGGGACGATGAGCAGTTCTTC. As protein: CSVEFGQGDDEQFF.

The chain recombines TRBV10-3 with TRBJ2-3; 11 nucleotides align to TRBD2. With 4 bases clipped from V and 1 base from J, the junction kept 10 bases outside the gene matches. The germline V gene has CDR1 ENHRY and CDR2 SYGVKD. The CDR3 has 18 amino acids. The CDR3: CAISAPPGLAERTDTQYF. The CDR3 nucleotides read TGTGCCATCAGTGCCCCACCGGGACTAGCGGAACGCACAGATACGCAGTATTTT.